Following are 30 T cell receptor beta chains from one sample sequenced in a study of human T cells and chemical hapten exposure. TCRdb recomputed calls from the RACE reads with MiXCR, one row per CDR3 protein. Of about 71,000 distinct CDR3 sequences in the sample, around 9.5% were seen once. Indicated time point: patch test 1, 2 weeks after DPC sensitization. Sample treatment: therapeutic diphenylcyclopropenone sensitization with weekly scalp DPC. The sample was whole blood, taken in connection with sensitization to the hapten diphenylcyclopropenone (DPC). All receptors derive from a woman between 40 and 50 years old with alopecia areata. Some clones in this sample may be carry-over from other donors' samples.

The table lists this clonotype with many counts. The rearrangement links TRBV9 to TRBJ2-3, with D hard to call. Trimming took 3 bases from V and 0 from J, leaving 8 bases between them. Germline V gene sequence: CDR1 SGDLS, CDR2 YYNGEE. The CDR3 has 14 amino acids. CDR3 sequence (DNA): TGTGCCAGCAGCGCCGACCCTAGCACAGATACGCAGTATTTT. It codes for CASSADPSTDTQYF.

This rearrangement joins TRBV12-3 or TRBV12-4 to TRBJ2-2; D is possibly TRBD2 (7 bases). This CDR3 spans 16 amino acids. The germline V and J ends were trimmed by 10 bases and 4 bases, with 22 bases remaining between them. As DNA, the CDR3 is TGTGCCACCGACCTCGGGCGGGGGCGCGGCACCGGGGAGCTGTTTTTT. Translated, it gives CATDLGRGRGTGELFF.

This clonotype was detected a few times. The J gene is TRBJ2-5, the V gene TRBV11-2; weak D call: TRBD1 (5 bases). Looked up from germline, CDR1 is SGHAT and CDR2 is FQNNGV. V lost 6 bases to trimming and J lost 1 base, with 12 bases between them. The CDR3 is 14 amino acids. As DNA, the CDR3 is TGTGCCAGCAGTTCAAGGACATTCCAAGAGACCCAGTACTTC. Translating it yields CASSSRTFQETQYF.

V is TRBV5-1 and J is TRBJ2-3; TRBD2 is a possible D gene (5 bases). With 5 bases removed from V and 6 bases from J, the gap between germline ends came to 16 bases. This CDR3 comprises 14 residues. Per germline, CDR1 SGHRS and CDR2 YFSETQ. The CDR3, as DNA: TGCGCCAGCAGTTCTACCCGGACTGGGGATACGCAGTATTTT. Amino acids: CASSSTRTGDTQYF. Full variable domain (remainder filled in from reference TRBV5-1 and TRBJ2-3): KAGVTQTPRYLIKTRGQQVTLSCSPISGHRSVSWYQQTPGQGLQFLFEYFSETQRNKGNFPGRFSGRQFSNSRSEMNVSTLELGDSALYLCASSSTRTGDTQYFGPGTRLTVL.

This clonotype was seen many times. CDR3 nucleotides: TGTGCCAGCAGTTACGGGGGGGCGGGAGAGACCCAGTACTTC. Translating gives CASSYGGAGETQYF. The genes are TRBV6-5 and TRBJ2-5, with D possibly matching TRBD2 (7 bases). V was pared by 2 bases and J by 4 bases, with 11 bases between. CDR3 length: 14 residues. Germline CDR1 reads MNHEY; CDR2 reads SVGAGI.

The rearrangement uses TRBV6-5 and TRBJ2-3; tentatively, D is TRBD2 (6 bases). V lost 5 bases and J 0 bases, leaving 18 bases between the germline ends. In germline, CDR1 is MNHEY, CDR2 SVGAGI. The CDR3 consists of 17 residues. Here the CDR3 reads CASSPASSGTSTDTQYF. The CDR3 DNA sequence: TGTGCCAGCAGTCCCGCCTCCTCGGGGACTAGCACAGATACGCAGTATTTT.

The DNA for the CDR3 is TGTGCCAGCAGCTTGTACAGGGGGCCCGCAGATACGCAGTATTTT. It is translated as CASSLYRGPADTQYF. V gene TRBV5-5 combines with J gene TRBJ2-3; the match to TRBD1 covers 9 bases. V was clipped by 1 base and J by 4 bases; unmatched bases: 4. Per the germline V gene, CDR1 is SGHKS and CDR2 is YYEKEE (reference sequence). The CDR3 has 15 amino acids.

This chain's CDR3 is CASQTGTKNIQYF. The CDR3 coding sequence is TGTGCCAGCCAGACAGGGACCAAAAACATTCAGTACTTC. The chain has TRBV6-2 or TRBV6-3 and TRBJ2-4; 7 positions match TRBD1. Trimming took 8 bases from V and 2 from J; bases not matched to a gene: 3. Per germline, CDR1 MNHEY and CDR2 SVGEGT. CDR3 length: 13 residues.

The chain combines TRBV5-1 with TRBJ2-7; D might be TRBD1 or TRBD2, each matching 5 bases. The germline gives CDR1 SGHRS, CDR2 YFSETQ. The CDR3 totals 13 residues. Trimming cost V 0 bases and J 7 bases, with 11 bases left between them. The chain's CDR3 is CASSLAGTEEQYF. DNA of the CDR3: TGCGCCAGCAGCTTGGCCGGGACCGAAGAGCAGTACTTC. Variable domain in full (rest from reference TRBV5-1 and TRBJ2-7): KAGVTQTPRYLIKTRGQQVTLSCSPISGHRSVSWYQQTPGQGLQFLFEYFSETQRNKGNFPGRFSGRQFSNSRSEMNVSTLELGDSALYLCASSLAGTEEQYFGPGTRLTVT.

This clonotype was detected ten times or more. This rearrangement joins TRBV3-1 to TRBJ2-7, with TRBD1 identical over 9 bases. CDR3 length: 18 amino acids. Germline loops: CDR1 LGHDT, CDR2 YNNKEL (reference sequence). V dropped 4 bases and J dropped 5; count of bases not matched to a gene: 18. The CDR3 spells CASSRGLFPGQGAHEQYF. Here the CDR3 DNA reads TGTGCCAGCAGCCGTGGTCTTTTCCCGGGACAGGGAGCCCACGAGCAGTACTTC.

The chain combines TRBV9 with TRBJ2-6, with D hard to call. The CDR3 runs 16 residues. Germline assignment: CDR1 SGDLS and CDR2 YYNGEE. Trimming took off 0 bases at V and 4 bases at J, with 11 bases between the two ends. The CDR3 loop is CASSVDSGRGANVLTF. CDR3 bases: TGTGCCAGCAGCGTAGATTCAGGTCGCGGGGCCAACGTCCTGACTTTC.

This clonotype has a count of ten or more. V usage is TRBV2 and J usage is TRBJ2-3; D may be TRBD2 (5 bases). Trimming cost V 2 bases and J 4 bases, with 19 bases left between them. This CDR3 is built from 17 residues. Germline lookup yields CDR1 SNHLY and CDR2 FYNNEI. The CDR3 DNA reads TGTGCCAGCAGTGAACCTAGCAGGAAGGTCTGGTCAGATACGCAGTATTTT. Amino acids: CASSEPSRKVWSDTQYF.

The sample holds a few counts of this clonotype. J is TRBJ1-5 and V is TRBV6-2 or TRBV6-3, with D unclear. Germline values: CDR1 MNHEY, CDR2 SVGEGT. The CDR3 contains 15 residues. V gave up 5 bases and J gave up 0 bases, with 11 bases separating them. The CDR3 DNA reads as TGTGCCAGCAGTCGTTGGAGTTATAGCAATCAGCCCCAGCATTTT. Protein: CASSRWSYSNQPQHF.

This clonotype was recorded many times. The J gene is TRBJ2-1, the V gene TRBV14; D gene ambiguous. The CDR3 is 17 residues long. The V end lost 0 bases, the J end lost 0 bases, and 12 bases lay between the germline ends. Germline V gives CDR1 SGHDN, CDR2 FVKESK. CDR3 loop: CASSQDLRWSSYNEQFF. Here the CDR3 DNA reads TGTGCCAGCAGCCAAGATCTACGGTGGAGCTCCTACAATGAGCAGTTCTTC.

The chain is built from TRBV27 and TRBJ2-1; 10 nucleotides match TRBD2. V lost 5 bases and J lost 5; bases outside the gene matches: 9. CDR1 and CDR2 from the germline V gene are MNHEY and SMNVEV (reference sequence). The CDR3 covers 16 residues. CDR3 nucleotide sequence: TGTGCCAGCAGTCCCCTTCTACTAGCGGGGAACAATGAGCAGTTCTTC. It specifies CASSPLLLAGNNEQFF.

This clonotype was found many times. The rearrangement joins TRBV20-1 to TRBJ2-7; D gene ambiguous. V lost 6 bases, J lost 4 bases, and 13 bases lay in between. CDR1 is DFQATT, CDR2 SNEGSKA, per germline (reference sequence). This CDR3 has 12 amino acids. CDR3 region: CSAPLLGYEQYF. CDR3 DNA sequence: TGCAGTGCCCCCCTTTTGGGGTACGAGCAGTACTTC.

The chain combines TRBV9 with TRBJ2-3; 8 bases fit TRBD1. V lost 0 bases and J lost 1; bases outside the gene matches: 7. This CDR3 is built from 17 residues. Looked up from germline, CDR1 is SGDLS and CDR2 is YYNGEE. The CDR3: CASSVGGAGGGTDTQYF. The CDR3 region has the DNA TGTGCCAGCAGCGTAGGTGGGGCAGGGGGCGGCACAGATACGCAGTATTTT. The full variable domain, its missing parts supplied by reference TRBV9 and TRBJ2-3, is DSGVTQTPKHLITATGQRVTLRCSPRSGDLSVYWYQQSLDQGLQFLIQYYNGEERAKGNILERFSAQQFPDLHSELNLSSLELGDSALYFCASSVGGAGGGTDTQYFGPGTRLTVL.

In its sample, this clonotype was seen many times. This sequence joins TRBV20-1 and TRBJ2-1; a weak D match, TRBD1 (7 bases). Trimming stripped 0 bases from V and 0 bases from J, with 9 bases between. The germline gives CDR1 DFQATT, CDR2 SNEGSKA (reference sequence). CDR3 length: 15 residues. Written as DNA, the CDR3 is TGCAGTGCTAGAGATCAGGGGGGCTCCTACAATGAGCAGTTCTTC. Residues: CSARDQGGSYNEQFF.

The V and J genes are TRBV12-5 and TRBJ1-3; D is ambiguous. Trimming removed 6 bases at V and 7 bases at J, with 13 bases between. Germline V lookup: CDR1 LGHNT, CDR2 FRNRAP. This CDR3 is built from 13 residues. The CDR3 DNA sequence: TGTGCTAGTGGGGTCCAAGGGCGGAACACCATATATTTT. Translated, it gives CASGVQGRNTIYF.

This clonotype was counted many times. The rearrangement links TRBV10-1 to TRBJ1-1; no clear D gene. Between the trimmed V and J ends, which lost 8 bases and 7 bases, there was a span of 8 bases. CDR3 length equals 10 residues. Germline-derived CDR1 and CDR2 are WNHNN and SYGVQD (reference sequence). The CDR3 region has the DNA TGCGCCAGCCCTACTCGTGAAGCTTTCTTT. Translating it yields CASPTREAFF.

V usage is TRBV12-3 or TRBV12-4 and J usage is TRBJ2-3, with D possibly TRBD2 on 6 matching bases. Trimming took 2 bases from V and 6 from J, leaving 9 bases between them. The CDR3 is 13 residues long. The CDR3: CASSLYRGDTQYF. The DNA of the CDR3 is TGTGCCAGCAGTTTATATCGGGGGGATACGCAGTATTTT.

This clonotype was seen many times. The chain uses TRBV15 and TRBJ2-3; D might be TRBD2 (6 bases). The CDR3 runs to 13 residues. V was shortened by 0 bases and J by 9 bases, with 10 bases between the two germline ends. Germline values: CDR1 LNHNV, CDR2 YYDKDF (reference sequence). CDR3 sequence (DNA): TGTGCCACCAGCAGAGATCCGGGGGTGACGCAGTATTTT. Translating it yields CATSRDPGVTQYF.

This clonotype was observed many times. The chain has TRBV20-1 and TRBJ2-3; a possible D gene is TRBD2 (5 bases). Germline loops: CDR1 DFQATT, CDR2 SNEGSKA (reference sequence). The V end lost 3 bases, the J end lost 3 bases, and 10 bases lay between the germline ends. This CDR3 has 13 amino acids. CDR3 DNA: TGCAGTGCTAGGGAGGTTTTGACAGATACGCAGTATTTT. This codes for CSAREVLTDTQYF.

This clonotype was detected ten times or more. V gene TRBV20-1 combines with J gene TRBJ2-5; TRBD2 agrees at 10 bases. CDR1 is DFQATT, CDR2 SNEGSKA, per germline (reference sequence). V gave up 0 bases and J gave up 4 bases; unmatched junction bases: 11. CDR3 length: 17 amino acids. CDR3 sequence reads: CSARDAASGGVGETQYF. CDR3 DNA sequence: TGCAGTGCTAGAGACGCGGCTAGCGGGGGAGTGGGAGAGACCCAGTACTTC.

This clonotype was picked up many times. J is TRBJ1-5 and V is TRBV7-9; D call uncertain. The ends were cut back, 4 bases at V and 2 bases at J, with 15 bases in the middle. This CDR3 contains 16 residues. Germline V gene sequence: CDR1 SEHNR, CDR2 FQNEAQ (reference sequence). The CDR3 loop is CASSSTGGVGNQPQHF. In nucleotides, the CDR3 is TGTGCCAGCAGCTCCACCGGCGGGGTGGGCAATCAGCCCCAGCATTTT.

In its sample, this clonotype was seen many times. The J gene is TRBJ2-5, the V gene TRBV19; D ambiguous. V was clipped by 0 bases and J by 4 bases, with 9 bases between them. Germline-derived CDR1 and CDR2 are LNHDA and SQIVND (reference sequence). The CDR3 runs to 14 residues. The CDR3 spells CASSIEYSRETQYF. DNA of the CDR3: TGTGCCAGTAGTATAGAATATAGTCGAGAGACCCAGTACTTC.

This clonotype was counted a few times. V usage is TRBV7-8 and J usage is TRBJ1-4, with D maybe TRBD1 (6 bases). Per germline, CDR1 SGHVS and CDR2 FQNEAQ. V was trimmed by 5 bases and J by 4 bases, leaving 11 bases between them. The CDR3 has 14 residues. DNA of the CDR3: TGTGCCAGCAGCCCAGGACAGCATAATGAAAAACTGTTTTTT. The encoded protein is CASSPGQHNEKLFF.

This clonotype was counted ten times or more. The chain recombines TRBV10-2 with TRBJ2-6; the match to TRBD2 covers 7 bases. This CDR3 comprises 13 residues. Trimming at V came to 0 bases and at J to 12 bases, leaving 2 bases not matched to a gene. Germline loops: CDR1 WSHSY, CDR2 SAAADI. The CDR3 here is CASSESWGGVLTF. The CDR3 coding sequence is TGCGCCAGCAGTGAGTCCTGGGGGGGCGTCCTGACTTTC.

This clonotype was seen many times. This chain joins TRBV7-2 and TRBJ2-2; no reliable D call. The germline V gene has CDR1 SGHTA and CDR2 FQGNSA. V was trimmed by 1 base and J by 7 bases, leaving 7 bases between them. The CDR3 runs 13 residues. Written as DNA, the CDR3 is TGTGCCAGCAGCTTAGTCTCCTTCGGGGAGCTGTTTTTT. As protein: CASSLVSFGELFF.

This clonotype came up many times. The genes are TRBV6-5 and TRBJ1-2, with D unresolved. The V gene lost 5 bases and the J gene lost 0 bases, with 10 bases spanning the gap. CDR1 is MNHEY and CDR2 is SVGAGI in the germline V gene. The CDR3 has 14 amino acids. CDR3 region: CASSRAVPNYGYTF. The CDR3 bases are TGTGCCAGCAGTCGCGCGGTACCTAACTATGGCTACACCTTC.